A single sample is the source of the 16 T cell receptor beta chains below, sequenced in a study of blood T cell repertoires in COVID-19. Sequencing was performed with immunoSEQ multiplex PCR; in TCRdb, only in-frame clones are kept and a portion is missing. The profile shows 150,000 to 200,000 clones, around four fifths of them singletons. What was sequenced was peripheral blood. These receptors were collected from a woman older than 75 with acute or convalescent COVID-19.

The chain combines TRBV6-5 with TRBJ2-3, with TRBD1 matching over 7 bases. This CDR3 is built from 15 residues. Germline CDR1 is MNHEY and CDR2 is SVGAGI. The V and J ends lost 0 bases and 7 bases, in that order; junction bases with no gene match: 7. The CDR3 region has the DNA TGTGCCAGCAGTTACTCTCCGGGACAGAGCAATACGCAGTATTTT. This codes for CASSYSPGQSNTQYF.

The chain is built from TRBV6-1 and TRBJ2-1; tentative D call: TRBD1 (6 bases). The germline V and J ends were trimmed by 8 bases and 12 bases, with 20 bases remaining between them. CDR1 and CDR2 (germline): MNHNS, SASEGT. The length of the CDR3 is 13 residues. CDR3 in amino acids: CASGPGDGSLQFF. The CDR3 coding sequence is TGTGCCAGCGGACCAGGGGACGGGTCCTTGCAGTTCTTC.

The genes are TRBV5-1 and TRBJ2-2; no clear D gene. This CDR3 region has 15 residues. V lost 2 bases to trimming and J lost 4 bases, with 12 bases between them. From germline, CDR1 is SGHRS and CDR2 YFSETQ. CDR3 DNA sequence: TGCGCCAGCAGCTTTCAACACCCGGGCACCGGGGAGCTGTTTTTT. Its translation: CASSFQHPGTGELFF.

The CDR3 sequence is CASSVGQGAGGYTF. CDR3 in DNA: TGTGCCAGCAGCGTGGGACAGGGGGCCGGGGGCTACACCTTC. The rearrangement links TRBV5-4 to TRBJ1-2, with 12 bases that match TRBD1. V lost 4 bases, J lost 8 bases, and 6 bases stayed unmatched. The CDR3 runs to 14 residues. Germline CDR1 reads SGHNT; CDR2 reads YYREEE (reference sequence).

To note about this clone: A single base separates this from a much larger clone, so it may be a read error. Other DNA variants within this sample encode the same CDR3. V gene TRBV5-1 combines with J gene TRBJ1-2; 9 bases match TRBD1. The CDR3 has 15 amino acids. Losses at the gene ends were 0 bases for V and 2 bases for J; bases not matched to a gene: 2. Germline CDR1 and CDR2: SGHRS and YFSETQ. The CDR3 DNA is TGCGCCAGCAGCTTGGCTGGGACAGGGAACTATGGCTACACCTTC. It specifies CASSLAGTGNYGYTF.

The CDR3 loop reads CSASERTGLIGEQYF. The CDR3 nucleotides are TGCAGTGCTAGTGAAAGGACAGGGCTTATCGGCGAGCAGTACTTC. This chain joins TRBV20-1 and TRBJ2-7, with 8 bases identical to TRBD1. After removal of 3 bases from V and 6 bases from J, the junction contained 13 bases not matched to a gene. The germline V gene has CDR1 DFQATT and CDR2 SNEGSKA (reference sequence). CDR3 length: 15 residues.

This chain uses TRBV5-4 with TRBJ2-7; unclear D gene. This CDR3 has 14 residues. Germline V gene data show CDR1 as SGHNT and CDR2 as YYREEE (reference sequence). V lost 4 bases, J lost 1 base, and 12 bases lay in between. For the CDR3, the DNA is TGTGCCAGCAGCCCCCTCCCAGGATCCTACGAGCAGTACTTC. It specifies CASSPLPGSYEQYF.

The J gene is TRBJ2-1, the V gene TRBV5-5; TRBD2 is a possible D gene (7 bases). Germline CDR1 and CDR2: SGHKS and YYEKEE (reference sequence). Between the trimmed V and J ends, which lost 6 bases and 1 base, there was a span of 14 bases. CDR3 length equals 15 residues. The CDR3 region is CASIPGRGSYNEQFF. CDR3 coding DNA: TGTGCCAGCATCCCTGGGAGGGGGTCCTACAATGAGCAGTTCTTC. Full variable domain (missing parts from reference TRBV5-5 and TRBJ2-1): DAGVTQSPTHLIKTRGQQVTLRCSPISGHKSVSWYQQVLGQGPQFIFQYYEKEERGRGNFPDRFSARQFPNYSSELNVNALLLGDSALYLCASIPGRGSYNEQFFGPGTRLTVL.

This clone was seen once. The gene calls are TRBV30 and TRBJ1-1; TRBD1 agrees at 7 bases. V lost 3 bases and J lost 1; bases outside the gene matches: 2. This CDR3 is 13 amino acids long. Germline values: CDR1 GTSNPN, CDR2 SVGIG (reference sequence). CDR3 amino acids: CAWRGTANTEAFF. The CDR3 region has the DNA TGTGCCTGGAGGGGGACAGCGAACACTGAAGCTTTCTTT.

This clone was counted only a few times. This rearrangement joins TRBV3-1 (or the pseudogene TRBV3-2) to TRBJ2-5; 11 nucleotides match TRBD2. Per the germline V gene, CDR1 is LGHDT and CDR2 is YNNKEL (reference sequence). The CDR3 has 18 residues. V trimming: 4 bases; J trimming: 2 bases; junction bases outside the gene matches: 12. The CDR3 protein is CASSLLNPGLAVQETQYF. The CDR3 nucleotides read TGTGCCAGCAGCCTTCTTAATCCGGGACTAGCGGTGCAAGAGACCCAGTACTTC.

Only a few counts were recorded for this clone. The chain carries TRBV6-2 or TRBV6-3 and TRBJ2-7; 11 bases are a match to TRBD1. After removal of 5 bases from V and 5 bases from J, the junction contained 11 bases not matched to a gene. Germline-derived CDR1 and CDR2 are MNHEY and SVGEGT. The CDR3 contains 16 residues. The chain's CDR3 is CASSPRGTGGYNEQYF. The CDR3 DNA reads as TGTGCCAGCAGTCCCCGAGGGACAGGGGGATATAACGAGCAGTACTTC.

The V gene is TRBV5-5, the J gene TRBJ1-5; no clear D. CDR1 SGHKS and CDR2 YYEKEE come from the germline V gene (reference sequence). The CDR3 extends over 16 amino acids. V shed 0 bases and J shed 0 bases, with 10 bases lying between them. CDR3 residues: CASSLEYGNSNQPQHF. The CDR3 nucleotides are TGTGCCAGCAGCTTGGAGTACGGGAATAGCAATCAGCCCCAGCATTTT.

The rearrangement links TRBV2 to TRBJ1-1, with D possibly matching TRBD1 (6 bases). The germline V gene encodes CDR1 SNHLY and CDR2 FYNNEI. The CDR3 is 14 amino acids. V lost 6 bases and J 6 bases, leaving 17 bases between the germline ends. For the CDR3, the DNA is TGTGCCAGCAGCGCCCCGGGGCAGGGGCCTGAAGCTTTCTTT. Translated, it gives CASSAPGQGPEAFF.

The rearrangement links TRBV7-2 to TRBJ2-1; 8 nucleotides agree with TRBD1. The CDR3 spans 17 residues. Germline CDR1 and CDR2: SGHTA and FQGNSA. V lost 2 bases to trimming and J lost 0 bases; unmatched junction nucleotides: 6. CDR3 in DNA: TGTGCCAGCAGCTTAACAGGGGGGAAAGGCTCCTACAATGAGCAGTTCTTC. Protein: CASSLTGGKGSYNEQFF.

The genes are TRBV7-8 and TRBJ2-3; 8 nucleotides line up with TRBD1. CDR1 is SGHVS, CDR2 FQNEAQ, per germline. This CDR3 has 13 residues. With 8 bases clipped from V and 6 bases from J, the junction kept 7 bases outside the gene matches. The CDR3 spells CASGDRPLDTQYF. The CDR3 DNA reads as TGTGCCAGCGGGGACAGGCCTCTCGATACGCAGTATTTT.

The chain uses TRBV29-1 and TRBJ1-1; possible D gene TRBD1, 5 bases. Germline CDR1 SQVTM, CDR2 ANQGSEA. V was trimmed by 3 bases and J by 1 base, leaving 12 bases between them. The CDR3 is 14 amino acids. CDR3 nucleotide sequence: TGCAGCGTTGATCCGGGGGGAAAGAACACTGAAGCTTTCTTT. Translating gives CSVDPGGKNTEAFF.